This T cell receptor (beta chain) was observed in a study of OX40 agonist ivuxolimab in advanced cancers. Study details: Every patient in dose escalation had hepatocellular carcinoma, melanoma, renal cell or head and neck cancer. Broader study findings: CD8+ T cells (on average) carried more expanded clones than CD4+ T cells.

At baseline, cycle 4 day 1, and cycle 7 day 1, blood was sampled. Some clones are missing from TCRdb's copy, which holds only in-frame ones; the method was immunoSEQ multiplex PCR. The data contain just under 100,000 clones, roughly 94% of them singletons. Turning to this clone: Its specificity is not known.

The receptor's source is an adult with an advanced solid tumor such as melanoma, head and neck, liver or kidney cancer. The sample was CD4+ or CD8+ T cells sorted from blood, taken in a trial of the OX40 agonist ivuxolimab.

CDR3 in amino acids: CASSISGNTDTQYF. In DNA, the CDR3 is TGCGCCAGTAGCATTAGCGGAAACACAGATACGCAGTATTTT. The chain is built from TRBV4-3 and TRBJ2-3; D possibly corresponds to TRBD2 (6 bases). The CDR3 totals 14 residues. Germline CDR1 LGHNA, CDR2 YSLEER. The V and J ends lost 9 bases and 2 bases respectively, with 15 bases between them.